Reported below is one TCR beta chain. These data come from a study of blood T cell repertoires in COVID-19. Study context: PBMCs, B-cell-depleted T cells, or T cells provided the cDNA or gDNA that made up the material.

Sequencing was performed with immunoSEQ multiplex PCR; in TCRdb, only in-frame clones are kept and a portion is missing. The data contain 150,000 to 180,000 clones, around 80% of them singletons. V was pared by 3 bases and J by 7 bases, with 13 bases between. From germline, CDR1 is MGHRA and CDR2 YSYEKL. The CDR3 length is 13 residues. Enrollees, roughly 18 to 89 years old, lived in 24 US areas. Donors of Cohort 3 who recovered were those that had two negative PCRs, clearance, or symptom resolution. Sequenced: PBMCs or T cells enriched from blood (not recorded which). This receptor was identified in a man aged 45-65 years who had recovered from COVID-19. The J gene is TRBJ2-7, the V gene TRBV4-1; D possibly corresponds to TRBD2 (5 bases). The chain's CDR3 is CASSHLVTGEQYF. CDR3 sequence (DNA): TGCGCCAGCAGCCATCTCGTGACGGGAGAGCAGTACTTC.